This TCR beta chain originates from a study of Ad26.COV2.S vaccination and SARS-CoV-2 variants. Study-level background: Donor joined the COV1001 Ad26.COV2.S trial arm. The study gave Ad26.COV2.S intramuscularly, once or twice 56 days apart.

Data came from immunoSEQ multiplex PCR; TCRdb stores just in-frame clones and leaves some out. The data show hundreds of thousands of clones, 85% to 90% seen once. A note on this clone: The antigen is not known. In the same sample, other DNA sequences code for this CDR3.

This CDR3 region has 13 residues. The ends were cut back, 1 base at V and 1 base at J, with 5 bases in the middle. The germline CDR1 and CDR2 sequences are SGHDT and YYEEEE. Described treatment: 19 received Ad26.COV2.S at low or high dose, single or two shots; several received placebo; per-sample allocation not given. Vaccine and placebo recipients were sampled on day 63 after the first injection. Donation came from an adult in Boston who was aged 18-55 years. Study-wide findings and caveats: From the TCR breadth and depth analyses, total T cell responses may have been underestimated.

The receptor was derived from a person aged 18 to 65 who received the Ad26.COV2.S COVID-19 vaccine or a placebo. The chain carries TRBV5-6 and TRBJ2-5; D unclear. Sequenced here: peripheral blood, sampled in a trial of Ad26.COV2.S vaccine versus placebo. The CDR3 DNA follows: TGTGCCAGCAGCTTGTTAGTCCAAGAGACCCAGTACTTC. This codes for CASSLLVQETQYF.